This T cell receptor beta chain derives from a study of siplizumab effects on memory and regulatory T cells. Study-wide findings and caveats: Confirmation that proliferating Tregs from siplizumab cultures had suppressive function was not obtained. The authors could not assign a naive or memory phenotype to roughly 75-97% of proliferating CD4+ or CD8+ clones.

The CDR3 is made up of 13 amino acids. Per germline, CDR1 SGHKS and CDR2 YYEKEE (reference sequence). The V gene lost 4 bases and the J gene lost 3 bases, with 11 bases spanning the gap. Only one count was recorded for this clone. Antigen specificity is unknown. Profiled with immunoSEQ multiplex PCR; TCRdb holds only in-frame clones, not every one. The sample includes approximately 50,000 clones, over 90% of them seen just once. Sequenced material: CD8+ T cells sorted from blood. The origin of this receptor is a human donor in good health. The chain joins TRBV5-5 to TRBJ2-7; possibly TRBD1 or TRBD2 for D (5 bases each). The CDR3 nucleotides read TGTGCCAGCAGCCGGGACGGTTACTACGAGCAGTACTTC. Translation: CASSRDGYYEQYF.